These 20 T cell receptor beta chains came from one sample sequenced in a study of graft-versus-host responses after intestinal transplantation. Clones were read by immunoSEQ multiplex PCR, and TCRdb kept only the in-frame ones, dropping some. The table records about 70,000 clones, about 94% of them present only once. Their antigen targets remain unknown. This specimen was unstimulated CD8+ T cells sorted from spleen or lymph node cells, taken before intestinal transplant. The receptors originated from a human donor who received an intestinal transplant.

This clone was counted between two and nine times. The chain is built from TRBV19 and TRBJ2-7, with D perhaps matching TRBD1 (6 bases). The germline gives CDR1 LNHDA, CDR2 SQIVND (reference sequence). Trimming cost V 5 bases and J 3 bases, with 17 bases left between them. The CDR3 runs to 15 residues. CDR3 loop: CASSYGRQGIYEQYF. CDR3 nucleotide sequence: TGTGCCAGTAGTTATGGACGTCAGGGGATCTACGAGCAGTACTTC.

CDR3 region: CASSLYVGENYEQYF. Written as DNA, the CDR3 is TGTGCCAGCAGCTTGTACGTGGGAGAAAACTACGAGCAGTACTTC. V and J are TRBV5-6 and TRBJ2-7; weak D call: TRBD2 (5 bases). V lost 1 base to trimming and J lost 3 bases, with 14 bases between them. The CDR3 sequence is 15 residues long. CDR1 is SGHDT and CDR2 is YYEEEE in the germline V gene. The full variable domain, rest sourced from reference TRBV5-6 and TRBJ2-7, is DAGVTQSPTHLIKTRGQQVTLRCSPKSGHDTVSWYQQALGQGPQFIFQYYEEEERQRGNFPDRFSGHQFPNYSSELNVNALLLGDSALYLCASSLYVGENYEQYFGPGTRLTVT.

This clone showed up just once. This CDR3 is CASRHTPRVAKNIQYF. The DNA of the CDR3 is TGTGCCAGCAGGCACACCCCCCGGGTAGCCAAAAACATTCAGTACTTC. This chain uses TRBV28 with TRBJ2-4; no definite D call. The CDR3 has 16 residues. Germline values: CDR1 MDHEN, CDR2 SYDVKM. The V end was cut by 6 bases, the J end by 0 bases, with 15 bases between.

The chain links TRBV21-1 to TRBJ1-4. TRBV21-1 is annotated as a pseudogene. The CDR3 contains 14 residues. CDR3 protein: CASIRRTTNEKLFF. The CDR3 DNA follows: TGTGCCAGCATCAGAAGGACAACTAATGAAAAACTGTTTTTT.

The chain uses TRBV5-5 and TRBJ2-1; no clear D. The ends were cut back, 4 bases at V and 3 bases at J, with 11 bases in the middle. Germline V gene data show CDR1 as SGHKS and CDR2 as YYEKEE (reference sequence). This CDR3 comprises 14 residues. DNA for the CDR3: TGTGCCAGCAGCGTGGACCGTGACTACAATGAGCAGTTCTTC. Translating gives CASSVDRDYNEQFF.

J is TRBJ2-7 and V is TRBV5-1; possibly TRBD1 for D (6 bases). The germline gives CDR1 SGHRS, CDR2 YFSETQ. There are 13 residues in the CDR3. The V and J ends lost 3 bases and 3 bases respectively, with 10 bases between them. This CDR3 reads CASSWGLVYEQYF. The CDR3, as DNA: TGCGCCAGCAGCTGGGGGCTAGTCTACGAGCAGTACTTC.

The chain couples TRBV27 to TRBJ1-1; possible D gene TRBD1, 6 bases. The CDR3 runs 14 residues. Looked up from germline, CDR1 is MNHEY and CDR2 is SMNVEV (reference sequence). Trimming removed 6 bases at V and 7 bases at J, with 18 bases between. The CDR3 is CASSYTNRESEAFF. The CDR3 DNA follows: TGTGCCAGCAGCTATACGAACAGGGAGAGTGAAGCTTTCTTT.

Comment on this clone: At one of its ends the junction is not consistent with the germline gene, which may arise from a read error. V usage is TRBV28 and J usage is TRBJ2-7; 9 bases map to TRBD1. In germline, CDR1 is MDHEN, CDR2 SYDVKM. The CDR3 has 18 amino acids. Here the CDR3 reads CVSSLYPGYRGRLYEQYF. For the CDR3, the DNA is TGTGTCAGCAGTTTATACCCCGGGTACAGGGGGCGATTATACGAGCAGTACTTC.

This chain's CDR3 is CASSQSRALSYEQYF. Written as DNA, the CDR3 is TGTGCCAGCAGCCAAAGTAGGGCACTTTCCTACGAGCAGTACTTC. V usage is TRBV4-2 and J usage is TRBJ2-7; D is undetermined. Trimming stripped 2 bases from V and 1 base from J, with 12 bases between. The CDR3 covers 15 residues. Germline V gene sequence: CDR1 LGHNA, CDR2 YNFKEQ.

This clone turned up a few times. The chain recombines TRBV10-3 with TRBJ1-5; 7 bases agree with TRBD1. The germline V gene encodes CDR1 ENHRY and CDR2 SYGVKD. Trimming removed 10 bases from V and 5 bases from J; junction bases left unmatched: 11. The CDR3 is 14 amino acids. CDR3 in amino acids: CATQTGDDHQPQHF. The CDR3 coding sequence is TGTGCCACACAAACAGGGGATGATCATCAGCCCCAGCATTTT.

The chain combines TRBV6-5 with TRBJ2-6; D gene uncertain. There are 15 residues in the CDR3. Germline loops: CDR1 MNHEY, CDR2 SVGAGI. V gave up 3 bases and J gave up 2 bases, with 8 bases separating them. The CDR3 reads CASSYGNTGANVLTF. The CDR3, as DNA: TGTGCCAGCAGTTATGGGAACACTGGGGCCAACGTCCTGACTTTC.

The chain carries TRBV7-9 and TRBJ2-7; D possibly corresponds to TRBD2 (7 bases). The length of the CDR3 is 15 residues. V lost 5 bases and J lost 2, with 16 bases in between. Germline V lookup: CDR1 SEHNR, CDR2 FQNEAQ (reference sequence). CDR3 sequence (DNA): TGTGCCAGCAGCCCGGGGGGCCGAATCCCCTACGAGCAGTACTTC. As protein: CASSPGGRIPYEQYF.

The chain uses TRBV28 and TRBJ2-3; 9 positions agree with TRBD2. Germline V lookup: CDR1 MDHEN, CDR2 SYDVKM. The V gene end was trimmed by 5 bases and the J gene end by 5 bases; junction bases not matched to a gene: 14. CDR3 length equals 17 residues. CDR3 coding DNA: TGTGCCAGCAGTCAATCCCTCGGAGTAGCGGGAGAAGATACGCAGTATTTT. This encodes CASSQSLGVAGEDTQYF.

This clone counts as medium-sized. The chain carries TRBV18 and TRBJ2-1; 8 bases align to TRBD2. The V gene's germline CDR1 is KGHSH and CDR2 LQKENI. With V trimmed by 3 bases and J by 8 bases, 6 bases remained unmatched. The CDR3 totals 14 residues. For the CDR3, the DNA is TGTGCCAGCTCACCTAGCGGGACGATCCATGAGCAGTTCTTC. Translated: CASSPSGTIHEQFF.

V usage is TRBV27 and J usage is TRBJ1-5, with 10 nucleotides matching TRBD1. The CDR3 has 14 amino acids. Germline CDR1 reads MNHEY; CDR2 reads SMNVEV (reference sequence). V trimming: 2 bases; J trimming: 7 bases; junction bases outside the gene matches: 2. CDR3 DNA: TGTGCCAGCAGTTTAGGGACAGGGGAACAGCCCCAGCATTTT. Translation: CASSLGTGEQPQHF.

This chain joins TRBV5-5 and TRBJ2-5; TRBD1 matches at 8 bases. The CDR3 is 16 residues long. Germline values: CDR1 SGHKS, CDR2 YYEKEE (reference sequence). The junction had 12 bases not matched to a gene; V was cut back by 4 bases and J by 4 bases. As DNA, the CDR3 is TGTGCCAGCAGCGGGTTCCAGGGGGCCGGTTTAGAGACCCAGTACTTC. It specifies CASSGFQGAGLETQYF.

The J gene is TRBJ1-2, the V gene TRBV4-1; D ambiguous. CDR3 length: 15 residues. Germline V CDR1 and CDR2: MGHRA, YSYEKL. V was clipped by 0 bases and J by 3 bases, with 11 bases between them. DNA of the CDR3: TGCGCCAGCAGCCAAGACCAGGTGGAAGACTATGGCTACACCTTC. Translated: CASSQDQVEDYGYTF.

The gene calls are TRBV7-9 and TRBJ1-1, with D hard to call. There are 13 residues in the CDR3. V gave up 10 bases and J gave up 6 bases, with 18 bases separating them. Germline assignment: CDR1 SEHNR and CDR2 FQNEAQ (reference sequence). The CDR3 DNA is TGTGCCACTACGCTGGGGTCTGGTTCTGAAGCTTTCTTT. As protein: CATTLGSGSEAFF.

This clone occurred a few times. The V call is TRBV27, the J call TRBJ2-7; 7 bases align to TRBD2. V lost 5 bases and J lost 2; bases outside the gene matches: 6. This CDR3 comprises 14 residues. The germline V gene has CDR1 MNHEY and CDR2 SMNVEV (reference sequence). CDR3 bases: TGTGCCAGCAGTCCCTCGGGACTACCCTACGAGCAGTACTTC. This sequence encodes CASSPSGLPYEQYF.

The CDR3 protein is CASSSIVGDTQYF. As DNA, the CDR3 is TGTGCCAGCAGCTCTATAGTGGGGGATACGCAGTATTTT. V gene TRBV7-9 combines with J gene TRBJ2-3; D not resolved. Trimming cost V 4 bases and J 6 bases, with 11 bases left between them. The germline CDR1 and CDR2 sequences are SEHNR and FQNEAQ (reference sequence). The CDR3 is made up of 13 amino acids.